The rows below give T cell receptor beta chains drawn from one sample of a study of T cell repertoires in cytomegalovirus infection. TCRdb ran MiXCR on the reads and lists one entry per CDR3 protein. The sample has some 700,000 distinct CDR3 sequences, roughly 36% seen once; the top ten hold under 3.5%. Sequenced sample: PBMCs. The origin of the receptors is a human donor in good health (CMV status not recorded). Some clones in this sample may be carry-over from other donors' samples. The CDR3 runs from the conserved cysteine through the conserved F or W. D genes are given only for firm matches. Clone size, where shown, is once, few, many, or a class for clones that have expanded.

size	D	V	J	DNA	CDR3
few	-	TRBV7-8	TRBJ1-5	TGTGCCAGCAGCTTAGCGTTTGAGGTTCAGCCCCAGCATTTT	CASSLAFEVQPQHF
-	TRBD2	TRBV20-1	TRBJ2-1	TGCAGTGCTAGATGGGCTAGCGGCTACAATGAGCAGTTCTTC	CSARWASGYNEQFF
-	TRBD1	TRBV6-2/TRBV6-3	TRBJ1-5	TGTGCCAGCAGTTTCTATTTCGACAGGGCTCAGCCCCAGCATTTT	CASSFYFDRAQPQHF
-	-	TRBV5-1	TRBJ2-3	TGCGCCAGCATGGCTAGCTCCAGGGATACGCAGTATTTT	CASMASSRDTQYF
-	-	TRBV19	TRBJ1-1	TGTGCCACAATGACGGGGCAGCTTAACACTGAAGCTTTCTTT	CATMTGQLNTEAFF
-	-	TRBV7-3	TRBJ2-1	TGTGCCAGCAGCTTAGACACGGCTAGCTCCTACAATGAGCAGTTCTTC	CASSLDTASSYNEQFF
few	-	TRBV10-3	TRBJ2-7	TGTGCCATCAGTGAGTCTACGGGCCCCTACGAGCAGTACTTC	CAISESTGPYEQYF
few	-	TRBV5-1	TRBJ1-6	TGCGCCAGCAGCGGGAGTAATAATTCACCCCTCCACTTT	CASSGSNNSPLHF
few	-	TRBV28	TRBJ2-7	TGTGCCAGCAGTTTACCAGGGATGGATGGGGGCCCTTACGAGCAGTACTTC	CASSLPGMDGGPYEQYF
-	TRBD1	TRBV11-1	TRBJ2-2	TGTGCCAGCAGCGGGCGACAGGGAGTAGAGGAGCTGTTTTTT	CASSGRQGVEELFF
-	-	TRBV5-5	TRBJ1-5	TGTGCCAGCAGCTCAGCGGCGCATCAGCCCCAGCATTTT	CASSSAAHQPQHF
few	-	TRBV20-1	TRBJ2-5	TGCAGTGCTAGCGGGCAGGCCCAAGAGACCCAGTACTTC	CSASGQAQETQYF
few	-	TRBV20-1	TRBJ1-1	TGCAGTGCTAGAGCGTTTTCGCTCCGGGGCGGGGAAGCTTTCTTT	CSARAFSLRGGEAFF
-	-	TRBV7-6	TRBJ2-5	TGTGCCAGCAGCTTAATCACGGGGGGCTTGGAGACCCAGTACTTC	CASSLITGGLETQYF
-	-	TRBV6-4	TRBJ1-6	TGTGCCAGCAGTGACTCGGGACTAGCGGGAGGCATTTCCCCGGCAGGAAATAATTCACCCCTCCACTTT	CASSDSGLAGGISPAGNNSPLHF
-	-	TRBV28	TRBJ2-7	TGTGCCAGCAGTGGGACCAGCGCCTACGAGCAGTACTTC	CASSGTSAYEQYF
few	-	TRBV28	TRBJ2-7	TGTGCCAGCAGCCCCAGCATGGGGCCTAGGGAGCAGTACTTC	CASSPSMGPREQYF
-	-	TRBV5-6	TRBJ1-2	TGTGCCAGCAGCTTGGTCCCTCTCGATGGCTACACCTTC	CASSLVPLDGYTF
-	-	TRBV28	TRBJ1-2	TGTGCCAGCAGTTTTCAGGGTTTCAGGGCTCATGGCTACACCTTC	CASSFQGFRAHGYTF
-	-	TRBV19	TRBJ1-2	TGTGCCAGTAGTCTCCGGAGTGGCTACACCTTC	CASSLRSGYTF
few	TRBD1	TRBV28	TRBJ1-5	TGTGCCAGCAGTTCCTCGTTGGAGGGGGCTGGTCAGCCCCAGCATTTT	CASSSSLEGAGQPQHF
-	-	TRBV27	TRBJ2-3	TGTGCCAGCAGTACCCTACGGGGCGGAACAGATACGCAGTATTTT	CASSTLRGGTDTQYF
-	-	TRBV2	TRBJ2-3	TGTGCCAGCAGGGACTCATCAACAGATACGCAGTATTTT	CASRDSSTDTQYF
few	-	TRBV19	TRBJ1-5	TGTGCCAGTAGTATTCACGGACGGGATAGCAATCAGCCCCAGCATTTT	CASSIHGRDSNQPQHF
few	-	TRBV19	TRBJ1-4	TGTGCCAGTAGTAAGATCTCCTCGGGCGATGAAAAACTGTTTTTT	CASSKISSGDEKLFF